These T cell receptor beta chains were read from a single sample in a study of cytomegalovirus exposure and HLA in healthy donors. Clones were read by immunoSEQ multiplex PCR, and TCRdb kept only the in-frame ones, dropping some. The sample holds some 190,000 clones, about 81% seen once. The specimen was PBMCs. The receptors shown here come from a man aged 40-55 years in good health and CMV-seronegative. The CDR3 runs from the conserved cysteine through the conserved F or W. A D gene is named only where the DNA matches it firmly. For some rows the clone size is stated as once, few or many, or as a class when expanded; others skip it.

TRBJ2-1	-	TRBV4-2	-	CASSQTIDRYNEQFF	TGTGCCAGCAGCCAAACAATAGACAGGTACAATGAGCAGTTCTTC
TRBJ2-5	-	TRBV19	TRBD1	CASSIEGRGSKTQYF	TGTGCCAGTAGTATAGAGGGCAGGGGGAGTAAGACCCAGTACTTC
TRBJ2-7	-	TRBV27	-	CASSAVTSRYEQYF	TGTGCCAGCAGTGCCGTGACATCCCGATACGAGCAGTACTTC
TRBJ2-1	few	TRBV6-1	TRBD2	CASSSQGSGSGEQFF	TGTGCCAGCAGTTCCCAAGGTAGCGGGAGTGGCGAGCAGTTCTTC
TRBJ2-3	-	TRBV6-5	TRBD2	CASSSRTSGPTDTQYF	TGTGCCAGCAGTTCGCGGACTAGCGGACCCACAGATACGCAGTATTTT
TRBJ1-6	-	TRBV9	-	CASSVGRVGNSPLHF	TGTGCCAGCAGCGTAGGCAGGGTGGGGAATTCACCCCTCCACTTT
TRBJ1-2	-	TRBV7-3	TRBD1	CASSSGQGVYGYTF	TGTGCCAGCAGCTCTGGACAGGGGGTCTATGGCTACACCTTC
TRBJ2-2	-	TRBV15	-	CATSGSRGYGELFF	TGTGCCACCAGCGGGAGCAGGGGTTATGGGGAGCTGTTTTTT
TRBJ2-7	-	TRBV2	-	CASIRVSYEQYF	TGTGCCAGCATCCGGGTCTCCTACGAGCAGTACTTC
TRBJ2-1	-	TRBV2	TRBD2	CASSGLAGGPSNEQFF	TGTGCCAGCAGTGGTCTAGCGGGGGGCCCTTCAAATGAGCAGTTCTTC
TRBJ2-7	-	TRBV6-1	TRBD2	CASSVASTSGRYPYEQYF	TGTGCCAGCAGTGTCGCCTCGACTAGCGGGAGGTACCCCTACGAGCAGTACTTC
TRBJ1-2	once	TRBV13	TRBD1	CASSLVDRAYGYTF	TGTGCCAGCAGCTTAGTGGACAGGGCCTATGGCTACACCTTC
TRBJ2-2	-	TRBV5-1	TRBD2	CASSLSGTNTGELFF	TGCGCCAGCAGCTTGAGCGGGACGAACACCGGGGAGCTGTTTTTT
TRBJ1-2	once	TRBV5-8	TRBD1	CASSLVRGYGYGYTF	TGTGCCAGCAGCTTGGTCAGGGGGTATGGGTATGGCTACACCTTC
TRBJ1-2	once	TRBV12-1	-	CASSFVTEGLYGYTF	TGTGCCAGCAGCTTTGTGACGGAGGGCCTTTATGGCTACACCTTC
TRBJ1-5	-	TRBV27	TRBD1	CASSLRGTGISNQPQHF	TGTGCCAGCAGCCTGAGGGGGACAGGAATTAGCAATCAGCCCCAGCATTTT
TRBJ2-7	-	TRBV7-6	TRBD1	CASSLGTGTSYEQYF	TGTGCCAGCAGCTTAGGGACAGGGACTTCGTACGAGCAGTACTTC
TRBJ2-3	-	TRBV9	TRBD2	CASSVAGGQDTQYF	TGTGCCAGCAGCGTAGCGGGAGGGCAAGATACGCAGTATTTT
TRBJ2-1	-	TRBV5-4	TRBD2	CASSLARGGSGEQFF	TGTGCCAGCAGCTTGGCGCGGGGGGGAAGTGGTGAGCAGTTCTTC
TRBJ1-5	-	TRBV28	-	CASITKRLTSNQPQHF	TGTGCCAGCATCACTAAACGCCTGACCAGCAATCAGCCCCAGCATTTT
TRBJ1-6	-	TRBV4-3	-	CASSSFGGSPLHF	TGCGCCAGCAGTAGTTTCGGGGGTTCACCCCTCCACTTT
TRBJ1-3	-	TRBV11-2	-	CASSLVGSLAGNTIYF	TGTGCCAGCAGCTTAGTGGGCTCCCTCGCTGGAAACACCATATATTTT
TRBJ2-1	once	TRBV29-1	-	CSVNPARDEQFF	TGCAGCGTTAATCCAGCCAGGGATGAGCAGTTCTTC
TRBJ2-1	-	TRBV7-3	TRBD1	CASSYGQGPQNEQFF	TGTGCCAGCAGCTACGGACAGGGGCCCCAGAATGAGCAGTTCTTC
TRBJ2-3	-	TRBV9	TRBD2	CASSVGASGGYLSTDTQYF	TGTGCCAGCAGCGTAGGTGCTAGCGGGGGATATTTAAGCACAGATACGCAGTATTTT
TRBJ2-2	few	TRBV28	-	CASRPSRGPTGELFF	TGTGCCAGCAGACCCAGCCGCGGGCCCACCGGGGAGCTGTTTTTT
TRBJ1-1	-	TRBV4-3	-	CASSHPGIAEAFF	TGCGCCAGCAGCCACCCGGGAATAGCTGAAGCTTTCTTT
TRBJ2-5	-	TRBV5-5	TRBD2	CASRSWGGNTETQYF	TGTGCCAGCCGCAGTTGGGGGGGGAATACGGAGACCCAGTACTTC
TRBJ1-1	-	TRBV2	-	CASIYFGQTEAFF	TGTGCCAGCATCTACTTCGGACAGACTGAAGCTTTCTTT
TRBJ2-2	-	TRBV6-4	-	CASSESAGPSGELFF	TGTGCCAGCAGTGAATCGGCAGGGCCTTCCGGGGAGCTGTTTTTT
TRBJ2-1	few	TRBV5-1	TRBD2	CASSHGLAGNNEQFF	TGCGCCAGCAGCCACGGACTAGCGGGCAACAATGAGCAGTTCTTC
TRBJ1-1	-	TRBV30	TRBD1	CAWSDNGQVEAFF	TGTGCCTGGAGCGACAATGGACAGGTTGAAGCTTTCTTT
TRBJ1-1	-	TRBV10-2	-	CASSELGGREAFF	TGCGCCAGCAGTGAGTTAGGGGGTCGTGAAGCTTTCTTT
TRBJ2-2	-	TRBV4-2	TRBD2	CASSQDGLAGGRTGELFF	TGTGCCAGCAGCCAAGACGGGCTAGCGGGAGGACGGACCGGGGAGCTGTTTTTT
TRBJ1-2	few	TRBV5-5	TRBD1	CASSSQFGTGGGYTF	TGTGCCAGCAGCTCACAGTTCGGGACAGGGGGTGGCTACACCTTC
TRBJ1-2	-	TRBV6-5	-	CASSTQDLKGYTF	TGTGCCAGCAGTACACAGGATCTAAAAGGCTACACCTTC
TRBJ2-3	few	TRBV28	TRBD2	CASSLAGGPSDTQYF	TGTGCCAGCAGTTTAGCGGGAGGGCCGTCGGATACGCAGTATTTT
TRBJ2-7	-	TRBV5-5	TRBD2	CASSLKTSGRAYEQYF	TGTGCCAGCAGCTTGAAGACTAGCGGGAGGGCGTACGAGCAGTACTTC
TRBJ2-5	-	TRBV13	-	CASSLWGPEGIRTQYF	TGTGCCAGCAGCTTATGGGGCCCCGAAGGGATCAGAACCCAGTACTTC
TRBJ1-2	-	TRBV4-1	TRBD1	CASSQVQGGEYGYTF	TGCGCCAGCAGCCAGGTACAGGGGGGGGAATATGGCTACACCTTC
TRBJ1-1	-	TRBV4-3	-	CASSQGGGRAFF	TGCGCCAGCAGCCAAGGGGGAGGACGAGCTTTCTTT
TRBJ2-3	-	TRBV5-6	-	CASSSLPMDGADTQYF	TGTGCCAGCAGCTCTCTACCGATGGACGGGGCAGATACGCAGTATTTT
TRBJ2-7	-	TRBV4-2	-	CATQDGSPPEQYF	TGTGCCACCCAGGATGGGTCTCCCCCCGAGCAGTACTTC
TRBJ2-1	-	TRBV7-2	-	CASSLGLNNEQFF	TGTGCCAGCAGCTTAGGACTGAACAATGAGCAGTTCTTC
TRBJ2-7	few	TRBV10-3	TRBD2	CAISESSAGDLLYEQYF	TGTGCCATCAGTGAGTCTTCGGCGGGGGACTTACTCTACGAGCAGTACTTC
TRBJ2-5	-	TRBV7-8	-	CASSLGPRETQYF	TGTGCCAGCAGCTTAGGCCCGAGAGAGACCCAGTACTTC
TRBJ2-4	-	TRBV6-5	-	CASRKRDIQYF	TGTGCGAGTAGAAAGAGGGACATTCAGTACTTC
TRBJ2-7	-	TRBV18	TRBD1	CASSPATDRVPYEQYF	TGTGCCAGCTCACCAGCTACGGACAGGGTTCCCTACGAGCAGTACTTC
TRBJ2-5	-	TRBV18	-	CASSRGAQETQYF	TGTGCCAGCTCACGCGGGGCACAAGAGACCCAGTACTTC
TRBJ2-1	-	TRBV5-1	TRBD2	CASSLYGTSGHNEQFF	TGCGCCAGCAGCTTGTACGGGACTAGCGGACACAATGAGCAGTTCTTC